This T cell receptor (beta chain) was profiled in a study of a mutant IDH1 vaccine in newly diagnosed glioma. The wider study: Across weeks 1, 3, 5, 7, 11, 15, 19 and 23, patients received a vaccination each time, eight in all.

Trimming pared 8 bases from V and 5 bases from J, leaving 18 bases between. CDR3 length: 14 residues. Germline V lookup: CDR1 PRHDT, CDR2 FYEKMQ (reference sequence). Study-wide results and caveats: Pseudoprogression apparently tracked independently of changes in top peripheral T cell clonotypes.

About this clone itself: No antigen is known for it.

The table came from immunoSEQ multiplex PCR; TCRdb's copy has only in-frame clones and leaves some out. The data contain about 52,000 clones, roughly nine tenths of them singletons. Time point here: week 11, during vaccination. A single vaccine dose contained 300 ug of mutant IDH1 20-mer peptide, and topical imiquimod was used with it. Donors harbored newly found WHO grade 3 or 4 IDH1-mutant, ATRX-lost astrocytomas. The material was PBMCs, obtained from a glioma patient whose treatment included an IDH1 peptide vaccine. The chain combines TRBV13 with TRBJ1-1; D is perhaps TRBD1 (5 bases). The receptor was derived from a man aged 50 or older with glioma. Here the CDR3 reads CASGMGVRGTEAFF. The DNA of the CDR3 is TGTGCCAGCGGAATGGGGGTTAGGGGAACTGAAGCTTTCTTT. Looking up the rest from reference TRBV13 and TRBJ1-1 gives the full variable domain: AAGVIQSPRHLIKEKRETATLKCYPIPRHDTVYWYQQGPGQDPQFLISFYEKMQSDKGSIPDRFSAQQFSDYHSELNMSSLELGDSALYFCASGMGVRGTEAFFGQGTRLTVV.